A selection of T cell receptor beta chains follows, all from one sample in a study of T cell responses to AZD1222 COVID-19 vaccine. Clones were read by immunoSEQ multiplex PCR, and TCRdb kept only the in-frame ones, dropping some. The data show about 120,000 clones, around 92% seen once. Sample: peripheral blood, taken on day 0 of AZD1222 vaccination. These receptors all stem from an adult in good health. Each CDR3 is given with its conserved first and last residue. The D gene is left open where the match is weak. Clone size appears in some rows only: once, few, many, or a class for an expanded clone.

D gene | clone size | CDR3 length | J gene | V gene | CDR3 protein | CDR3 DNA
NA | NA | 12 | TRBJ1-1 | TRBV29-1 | CSAIRQYTEAFF | TGCAGCGCCATAAGACAGTACACTGAAGCTTTCTTT
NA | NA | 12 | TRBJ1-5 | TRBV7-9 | CASSSLGQPQHF | TGTGCCAGCAGCTCCTTAGGTCAGCCCCAGCATTTT
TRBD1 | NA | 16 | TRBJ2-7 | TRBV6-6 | CASSYSGGQGVYEQYF | TGTGCCAGCAGTTACTCGGGGGGACAGGGGGTCTACGAGCAGTACTTC
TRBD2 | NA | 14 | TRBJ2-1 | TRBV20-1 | CSASSGGAYNEQFF | TGCAGTGCTAGTAGCGGGGGGGCCTACAATGAGCAGTTCTTC
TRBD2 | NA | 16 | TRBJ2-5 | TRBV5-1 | CASSSGLAGGPETQYF | TGCGCCAGCAGCTCTGGACTAGCGGGGGGGCCGGAGACCCAGTACTTC
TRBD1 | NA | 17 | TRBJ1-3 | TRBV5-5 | CASSENRGLISGNTIYF | TGTGCCAGCAGCGAAAACAGGGGATTAATTTCTGGAAACACCATATATTTT
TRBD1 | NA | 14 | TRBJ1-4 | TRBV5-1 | CASSSGQLNEKLFF | TGCGCCAGCAGTTCGGGACAGCTTAATGAAAAACTGTTTTTT
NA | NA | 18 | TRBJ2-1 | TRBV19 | CASSRRAGVISGYNEQFF | TGTGCCAGCTCCAGACGGGCGGGCGTCATTAGCGGCTACAATGAGCAGTTCTTC
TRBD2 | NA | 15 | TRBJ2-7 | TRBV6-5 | CASSSPGLGTHEQYF | TGTGCCAGCAGTTCGCCGGGACTAGGTACACACGAGCAGTACTTC
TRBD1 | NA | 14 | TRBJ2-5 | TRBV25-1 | CASRRTGAGETQYF | TGTGCCAGCAGAAGGACAGGGGCGGGGGAGACCCAGTACTTC
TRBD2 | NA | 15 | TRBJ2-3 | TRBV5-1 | CASSFVAGVVDTQYF | TGCGCCAGCAGCTTCGTAGCGGGGGTTGTGGATACGCAGTATTTT
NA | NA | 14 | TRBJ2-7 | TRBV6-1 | CASSEQGISYEQYF | TGTGCCAGCAGTGAACAGGGGATCTCCTACGAGCAGTACTTC
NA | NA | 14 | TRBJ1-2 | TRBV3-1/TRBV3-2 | CASSQGLKRGGYTF | TGTGCCAGCAGCCAAGGACTCAAAAGGGGTGGCTACACCTTC
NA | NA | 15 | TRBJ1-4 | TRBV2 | CASSESDSLGEKLFF | TGTGCCAGCAGTGAATCGGACAGCCTAGGGGAAAAACTGTTTTTT
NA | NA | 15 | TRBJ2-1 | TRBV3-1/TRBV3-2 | CASSQVWPAGNEQFF | TGTGCCAGCAGCCAAGTTTGGCCCGCGGGCAATGAGCAGTTCTTC
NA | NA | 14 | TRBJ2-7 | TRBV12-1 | CASTFGLDSHEQYF | TGTGCCAGCACCTTCGGACTCGACAGCCACGAGCAGTACTTC
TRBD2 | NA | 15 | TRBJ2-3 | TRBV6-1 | CASSELAGRTDTQYF | TGTGCCAGCAGTGAGCTAGCGGGACGTACAGATACGCAGTATTTT
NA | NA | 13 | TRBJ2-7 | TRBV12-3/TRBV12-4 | CATTKGGRDEQYF | TGTGCCACCACAAAGGGGGGGAGGGACGAGCAGTACTTC
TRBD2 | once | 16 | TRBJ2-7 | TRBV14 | CASSQDFLAGTYEQYF | TGTGCCAGCAGCCAAGATTTCCTAGCGGGAACCTACGAGCAGTACTTC
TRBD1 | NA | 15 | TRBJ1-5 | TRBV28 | CASSLATGAPQPQHF | TGTGCCAGCAGTTTAGCGACAGGGGCCCCTCAGCCCCAGCATTTT
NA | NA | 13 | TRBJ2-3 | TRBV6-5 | CASTATLTDTQYF | TGTGCCAGCACCGCAACACTCACAGATACGCAGTATTTT
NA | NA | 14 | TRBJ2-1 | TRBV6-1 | CASSEATGYNEQFF | TGTGCCAGCAGTGAAGCTACGGGGTACAATGAGCAGTTCTTC
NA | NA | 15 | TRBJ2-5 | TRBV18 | CASSPLLSVQETQYF | TGTGCCAGCTCACCACTTCTCTCCGTGCAAGAGACCCAGTACTTC
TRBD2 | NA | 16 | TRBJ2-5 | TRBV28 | CASRPTSGGIEETQYF | TGTGCCAGCAGGCCTACTAGCGGGGGGATAGAAGAGACCCAGTACTTC
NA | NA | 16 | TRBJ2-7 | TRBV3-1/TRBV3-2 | CASSQVRVGSTYEQYF | TGTGCCAGCAGCCAAGTGCGGGTGGGCTCTACCTACGAGCAGTACTTC
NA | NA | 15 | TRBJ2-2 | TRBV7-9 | CASSPQEKGTGELFF | TGTGCCAGCAGCCCTCAGGAGAAAGGGACCGGGGAGCTGTTTTTT
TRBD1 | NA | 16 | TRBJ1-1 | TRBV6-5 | CASSYSNTGGDTEAFF | TGTGCCAGCAGTTACTCGAATACAGGGGGAGACACTGAAGCTTTCTTT
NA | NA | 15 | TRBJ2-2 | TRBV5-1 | CASSSRTGNTGELFF | TGCGCCAGTTCCTCTAGGACGGGGAACACCGGGGAGCTGTTTTTT
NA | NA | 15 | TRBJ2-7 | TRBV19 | CASSIGGGAIYEQYF | TGTGCCAGTAGTATTGGAGGGGGCGCGATCTACGAGCAGTACTTC
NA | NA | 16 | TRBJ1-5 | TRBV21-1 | CASSKAPKYSNQPQHF | TGTGCCAGCAGCAAGGCCCCTAAATATAGCAATCAGCCCCAGCATTTT
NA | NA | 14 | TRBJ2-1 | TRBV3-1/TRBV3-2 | CASSQVPEYNEQFF | TGTGCCAGCAGCCAAGTACCGGAATACAATGAGCAGTTCTTC
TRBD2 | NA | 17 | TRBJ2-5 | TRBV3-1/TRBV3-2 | CASSQDFGSGRGETQYF | TGTGCCAGCAGCCAAGATTTCGGTAGCGGGAGGGGGGAGACCCAGTACTTC
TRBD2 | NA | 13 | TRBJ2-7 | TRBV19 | CASSPGTSDEQYF | TGTGCCAGTAGCCCCGGGACTAGCGACGAGCAGTACTTC
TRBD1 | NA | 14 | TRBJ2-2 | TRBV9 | CASSGRQGPGELFF | TGTGCCAGCAGCGGGAGACAGGGGCCCGGGGAGCTGTTTTTT
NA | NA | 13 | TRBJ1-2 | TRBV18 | CASSPRGDYGYTF | TGTGCCAGCTCCCCCAGGGGCGACTATGGCTACACCTTC
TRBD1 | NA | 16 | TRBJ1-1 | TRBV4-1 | CASSQATGGKIFEAFF | TGCGCCAGCAGCCAAGCGACAGGGGGCAAGATTTTTGAAGCTTTCTTT
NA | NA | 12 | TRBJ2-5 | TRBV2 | CASSGRVGTQYF | TGTGCCAGCAGTGGCCGCGTCGGGACCCAGTACTTC
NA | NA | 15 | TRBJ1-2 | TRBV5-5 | CASSLVGESHYGYTF | TGTGCCAGCAGCTTGGTGGGGGAATCGCACTATGGCTACACCTTC
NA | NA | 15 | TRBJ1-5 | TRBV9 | CASSVGAHSNQPQHF | TGTGCCAGCAGCGTAGGGGCCCATAGCAATCAGCCCCAGCATTTT
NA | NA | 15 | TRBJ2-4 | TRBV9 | CASSAVPGDKNIQYF | TGTGCCAGCAGCGCCGTCCCGGGGGACAAAAACATTCAGTACTTC
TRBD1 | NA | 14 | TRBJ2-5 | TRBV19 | CASSTDRGQETQYF | TGTGCCAGTAGTACCGACAGGGGGCAGGAGACCCAGTACTTC